This T cell receptor (beta chain) is drawn from a study of immune heterogeneity within non-small cell lung tumors. For the study at large: The composition of the tumors was several squamous cell carcinomas, roughly eleven non-squamous carcinomas and 1 not otherwise specified. Study observations and caveats: Individual patients had largely distinct high-frequency T-cell receptor beta clonotypes. High-frequency clones unique to single sites coexisted with identical dominant CDR3 beta clonotypes that recurred across tumor sites within a patient.

Germline V gives CDR1 MNHEY, CDR2 SMNVEV (reference sequence). The CDR3 totals 14 residues. Deletions cut 6 bases from V and 0 bases from J, with 9 bases between. Genomic DNA from bulk tumor acted as the template, and 600 ng was loaded per sample. Several biopsies per primary tumor were taken during surgery, spaced as far apart as possible. Patients with untreated, newly diagnosed non-small cell lung cancer underwent curative surgery. Surgery with curative intent was being performed on the donors, who were newly diagnosed non-small cell lung cancer patients. By sample share, this clonotype is medium-sized (0.01 to 0.1%). Its antigen is unknown. Multiplex PCR (32 V and 13 J primers) was used to amplify the TCR beta CDR3. TCRdb passed the multiplex PCR reads through MiXCR, listing each CDR3 protein once. The sample carries approximately 4,300 distinct CDR3 sequences, about 25% recorded once.

The clonotype was recovered from a middle-aged man with non-small cell lung cancer. Sequencing was performed on lung tumor tissue. The rearrangement joins TRBV27 to TRBJ1-5, with D hard to call. The CDR3 nucleotides are TGTGCCAGCAGCCCCAACTCTAGCAATCAGCCCCAGCATTTT. Its protein product is CASSPNSSNQPQHF.